This T cell receptor beta chain is from a study of tumor-infiltrating lymphocytes in oesophageal squamous cell carcinoma. On this clonotype: The CDR3 does not close with the conserved phenylalanine or tryptophan, likely indicating a read error. Because the CDR3's place on the DNA is in doubt, the DNA is left out and the CDR3 is given as listed by TCRdb.

The CDR3 length equals 17 residues, ends included. Looked up from germline, CDR1 is MNHEY and CDR2 is SVGAGI. TCRdb re-called the PCR reads with MiXCR, one entry per CDR3 protein. The sample consists of approximately 22,000 distinct CDR3 sequences, 34% of them appearing once. The chain recombines TRBV6-5 with TRBJ2-5; TRBD1, the D gene given by the table, was not confirmed from the DNA. The clonotype comes from a female donor with esophageal squamous cell carcinoma. Sample: esophageal tumor tissue. The CDR3 region is CASSGRQGSDSPLHFGN.